The present TCR beta chain was sequenced within a study of T cell repertoires in cytomegalovirus infection. About the study: Public TCR beta signatures were indicative of both CMV infection and a matching HLA type.

A few counts support this clonotype. One entry per CDR3 protein, called by TCRdb with MiXCR from the reads. This sample has some 320,000 distinct CDR3 sequences; 9.5% occur once, and the top ten carry 3.5% to 4.5%. Trimming stripped 8 bases from V and 8 bases from J, with 15 bases between. The CDR3 has 12 residues. Germline V gene data show CDR1 as SGHTA and CDR2 as FQGNSA. This chain links TRBV7-2 with TRBJ1-2, with D perhaps matching TRBD1 (5 bases). Sequences were obtained from PBMCs. This receptor was taken from a human donor in good health (CMV status not recorded). Some clones in this sample may be carry-over from other donors' samples. The CDR3 sequence: CASARVTGGYTF. Here the CDR3 DNA reads TGTGCCAGCGCCCGGGTCACAGGAGGCTACACCTTC. Full variable domain (remainder filled in from reference TRBV7-2 and TRBJ1-2): GAGVSQSPSNKVTEKGKDVELRCDPISGHTALYWYRQSLGQGLEFLIYFQGNSAPDKSGLPSDRFSAERTGGSVSTLTIQRTQQEDSAVYLCASARVTGGYTFGSGTRLTVV.